Below are 32 T cell receptor beta chains sequenced from a single sample in a study of blood T cell repertoires in COVID-19. Profiling relied on immunoSEQ multiplex PCR, and the TCRdb table lists in-frame clones only, not all of them. The sample lists about 140,000 clones, almost 85% seen once, with around 3% in the top ten. The sequencing sample was made of peripheral blood. All receptors come from a man aged 45-65 years with acute or convalescent COVID-19.

V gene TRBV6-1 combines with J gene TRBJ1-5; D ambiguous. The CDR3 totals 15 residues. CDR1 is MNHNS and CDR2 is SASEGT in the germline V gene. Between the trimmed V and J ends, which lost 3 bases and 1 base, there was a span of 10 bases. The CDR3 nucleotides are TGTGCCAGCAGTGATGATACAGCAAGCAATCAGCCCCAGCATTTT. Its translation: CASSDDTASNQPQHF.

The chain links TRBV4-1 to TRBJ2-7, with 7 bases that match TRBD1. Germline V gene data show CDR1 as MGHRA and CDR2 as YSYEKL. V shed 1 base, J shed 0 bases, and the junction held 3 bases outside the gene matches. CDR3 length: 15 amino acids. The CDR3 region is CASSQGSGGSYEQYF. DNA for the CDR3: TGCGCCAGCAGCCAAGGATCAGGGGGCTCCTACGAGCAGTACTTC.

The V and J genes are TRBV7-9 and TRBJ1-3, with D possibly TRBD1 on 6 matching bases. This CDR3 has 12 amino acids. CDR1 is SEHNR and CDR2 is FQNEAQ in the germline V gene (reference sequence). Trimming cost V 1 base and J 10 bases, with 8 bases left between them. CDR3: CASSLDTGTIYF. CDR3 coding DNA: TGTGCCAGCAGCTTAGATACAGGGACCATATATTTT.

V is TRBV12-3 or TRBV12-4 and J is TRBJ1-5; D is ambiguous. Between the trimmed V and J ends, which lost 1 base and 5 bases, there was a span of 6 bases. This CDR3 has 13 amino acids. CDR3 in amino acids: CASSLDRYQPQHF. The CDR3, as DNA: TGTGCCAGCAGTTTAGATAGATATCAGCCCCAGCATTTT.

Only a few counts were recorded for this clone. The V call is TRBV10-3, the J call TRBJ1-3, with D maybe TRBD1 (5 bases). This CDR3 is 15 amino acids long. With 4 bases removed from V and 0 bases from J, the gap between germline ends came to 10 bases. The V gene's germline CDR1 is ENHRY and CDR2 SYGVKD. The CDR3 loop reads CAISGGLRSGNTIYF. The DNA of the CDR3 is TGTGCCATCAGTGGGGGACTGCGCTCTGGAAACACCATATATTTT.

Comment on this clone: Additional DNA sequences in this sample encode the identical CDR3. This chain uses TRBV2 with TRBJ1-5, with 8 positions matching TRBD1. V lost 3 bases, J lost 4 bases, and 2 bases stayed unmatched. Germline CDR1 SNHLY, CDR2 FYNNEI. The CDR3 covers 14 residues. CDR3 bases: TGTGCCAGCAGTGATAGGACAGGGAATCAGCCCCAGCATTTT. It is translated as CASSDRTGNQPQHF.

This chain connects TRBV5-1 to TRBJ1-5, with TRBD1 matching 8 bases. The CDR3 runs to 15 residues. The germline V gene encodes CDR1 SGHRS and CDR2 YFSETQ. V lost 4 bases and J lost 5; bases outside the gene matches: 8. The CDR3 region is CASSPVTGGDQPQHF. The CDR3 nucleotides are TGCGCCAGCAGCCCCGTAACAGGGGGTGATCAGCCCCAGCATTTT.

The rearrangement uses TRBV24-1 and TRBJ2-2; 10 bases fit TRBD2. CDR3 length: 16 residues. Germline CDR1 is KGHDR and CDR2 is SFDVKD. V lost 9 bases and J lost 5; bases outside the gene matches: 11. CDR3 region: CATGLAGVVGTGELFF. The CDR3 DNA is TGTGCCACCGGGCTAGCGGGAGTAGTCGGGACCGGGGAGCTGTTTTTT.

The genes are TRBV30 and TRBJ2-7, with 7 nucleotides matching TRBD1. Germline values: CDR1 GTSNPN, CDR2 SVGIG (reference sequence). The CDR3 is 12 residues long. Losses at the gene ends were 3 bases for V and 7 bases for J; bases not matched to a gene: 6. CDR3: CAWRGTVGEQYF. CDR3 sequence (DNA): TGTGCCTGGAGGGGGACAGTAGGTGAGCAGTACTTC.

This chain uses TRBV6-2 or TRBV6-3 with TRBJ1-2, with TRBD1 as a possible D gene (5 bases). In germline, CDR1 is MNHEY, CDR2 SVGEGT. The CDR3 loop spans 15 amino acids. V lost 2 bases, J lost 3 bases, and 13 bases lay in between. The CDR3 sequence: CASSYRQGHDYGYTF. The CDR3 DNA is TGTGCCAGCAGTTACAGGCAGGGCCACGACTATGGCTACACCTTC.

This chain joins TRBV10-3 and TRBJ1-4; no clear D gene. Trimming stripped 6 bases from V and 7 bases from J, with 12 bases between. Germline CDR1 reads ENHRY; CDR2 reads SYGVKD. CDR3 size: 13 residues. The CDR3 coding sequence is TGTGCCATCAGATTCGGTCTCGGTGAAAAACTGTTTTTT. Protein sequence: CAIRFGLGEKLFF.

The V and J genes are TRBV5-1 and TRBJ1-5; D is possibly TRBD1 (6 bases). The CDR3 is 15 amino acids. The germline V and J ends were trimmed by 0 bases and 4 bases, with 11 bases remaining between them. Germline CDR1 SGHRS, CDR2 YFSETQ. In DNA form, the CDR3 reads TGCGCCAGCAGCTTGGAAGGGGGGGAAAATCAGCCCCAGCATTTT. Protein product: CASSLEGGENQPQHF.

This chain joins TRBV6-5 and TRBJ2-3; D is unresolved. There are 15 residues in the CDR3. The germline V gene has CDR1 MNHEY and CDR2 SVGAGI. V was trimmed by 0 bases and J by 2 bases, leaving 9 bases between them. The CDR3, as DNA: TGTGCCAGCAGTTACTCGAGGCTACCCACAGATACGCAGTATTTT. This sequence encodes CASSYSRLPTDTQYF.

The chain uses TRBV9 and TRBJ2-2; 7 bases are a match to TRBD1. Trimming at V came to 4 bases and at J to 0 bases, leaving 12 bases not matched to a gene. This CDR3 contains 18 residues. CDR1 is SGDLS and CDR2 is YYNGEE in the germline V gene. The CDR3 DNA reads as TGTGCCAGCAGCCCCAGGACAGGCGTCCATTCGAACACCGGGGAGCTGTTTTTT. Its protein product is CASSPRTGVHSNTGELFF.

The chain uses TRBV28 and TRBJ1-4; 9 bases agree with TRBD1. Germline CDR1 reads MDHEN; CDR2 reads SYDVKM. The CDR3 is made up of 13 amino acids. Germline trimming cut 4 bases from V and 8 bases from J; bases unmatched to any gene: 2. CDR3 nucleotides: TGTGCCAGCAGTTCGGGACAGGGAGAAAAACTGTTTTTT. It codes for CASSSGQGEKLFF.

This clone was counted a few times. V usage is TRBV28 and J usage is TRBJ1-4, with 7 bases that match TRBD1. The trim removed 5 bases at V and 8 bases at J, leaving 8 bases unmatched. Germline V gene lookup returns CDR1 MDHEN and CDR2 SYDVKM. The CDR3 spans 14 residues. The CDR3 is CASSNGQENEKLFF. The DNA for the CDR3 is TGTGCCAGCAGTAATGGACAGGAGAACGAAAAACTGTTTTTT.

Points on this clone: At the DNA level, this CDR3 is encoded by other sequences in the same sample as well. This chain joins TRBV5-4 and TRBJ2-1; maybe TRBD1 (6 bases). The ends were cut back, 4 bases at V and 5 bases at J, with 10 bases in the middle. CDR1 is SGHNT, CDR2 YYREEE, per germline (reference sequence). CDR3 size: 13 residues. Written as DNA, the CDR3 is TGTGCCAGCAGCCTTACAGGGAACAATGAGCAGTTCTTC. This codes for CASSLTGNNEQFF.

This clone was observed a single time. This sequence joins TRBV19 and TRBJ1-3, with a possible D match to TRBD1 (6 bases). CDR1 is LNHDA, CDR2 SQIVND, per germline (reference sequence). Trimming took 6 bases from V and 0 from J, leaving 15 bases between them. This CDR3 contains 16 residues. The CDR3 sequence is CASSRPGHSSGNTIYF. CDR3 DNA sequence: TGTGCCAGTAGCCGCCCGGGACACTCCTCTGGAAACACCATATATTTT.

V and J are TRBV7-2 and TRBJ2-1; no clear D. The CDR3 totals 15 residues. CDR1 is SGHTA, CDR2 FQGNSA, per germline. Trimming left V 1 base short and J 2 bases short, with 9 bases between. In nucleotides, the CDR3 is TGTGCCAGCAGCTTAGGATCTAGAACCTACAATGAGCAGTTCTTC. Translated: CASSLGSRTYNEQFF.

The J gene is TRBJ1-4, the V gene TRBV3-1 (or the pseudogene TRBV3-2); a possible D gene is TRBD1 (6 bases). Trimming removed 6 bases at V and 4 bases at J, with 12 bases between. The CDR3 has 14 residues. Germline assignment: CDR1 LGHDT and CDR2 YNNKEL (reference sequence). CDR3 amino acids: CASSDGRGNEKLFF. The CDR3 DNA sequence: TGTGCCAGCAGTGACGGCAGGGGTAATGAAAAACTGTTTTTT.

This CDR3 is CASSLGQGLYTDTQYF. Here the CDR3 DNA reads TGTGCCAGCAGTTTGGGGCAGGGCTTATACACAGATACGCAGTATTTT. V is TRBV28 and J is TRBJ2-3; D may be TRBD1 (5 bases). CDR3 length: 16 amino acids. The germline V gene has CDR1 MDHEN and CDR2 SYDVKM. Trimming took 3 bases from V and 2 from J, leaving 15 bases between them.

V gene TRBV11-3 combines with J gene TRBJ2-1; maybe TRBD2 (6 bases). V was cut by 6 bases and J by 9 bases, with 15 bases left in between. The CDR3 runs to 13 residues. Germline CDR1 reads SGHNT; CDR2 reads YENEEA. The CDR3 DNA reads as TGTGCCAGCAGACAAGGACTAACGGGTGAGCAGTTCTTC. It encodes CASRQGLTGEQFF.

This clone was seen just once. The rearrangement links TRBV12-3 or TRBV12-4 to TRBJ1-5, with no clear D. The CDR3 extends over 13 amino acids. V was trimmed by 3 bases and J by 4 bases, leaving 7 bases between them. CDR3: CASSLTTNQPQHF. The CDR3 nucleotides are TGTGCCAGCAGTTTGACTACTAATCAGCCCCAGCATTTT.

The J gene is TRBJ1-4, the V gene TRBV11-3, with D possibly TRBD1 on 5 matching bases. Germline values: CDR1 SGHNT, CDR2 YENEEA. CDR3 length: 13 residues. The ends were cut back, 5 bases at V and 11 bases at J, with 15 bases in the middle. This CDR3 is CASSQLVRGKLFF. The CDR3 coding sequence is TGTGCCAGCAGCCAACTTGTTCGGGGGAAACTGTTTTTT.

The chain combines TRBV5-1 with TRBJ1-2; TRBD1 matches 12 bases. J was trimmed by 5 bases and V by 4 bases; bases with no gene match: 15. Looked up from germline, CDR1 is SGHRS and CDR2 is YFSETQ. The CDR3 length is 18 residues. The CDR3 loop reads CASSPKPGQGAVGYGYTF. The CDR3 DNA follows: TGCGCCAGCAGCCCAAAACCGGGACAGGGGGCCGTAGGGTATGGCTACACCTTC. The full variable domain, in which reference TRBV5-1 and TRBJ1-2 provide the parts outside the CDR3, is KAGVTQTPRYLIKTRGQQVTLSCSPISGHRSVSWYQQTPGQGLQFLFEYFSETQRNKGNFPGRFSGRQFSNSRSEMNVSTLELGDSALYLCASSPKPGQGAVGYGYTFGSGTRLTVV.

The chain carries TRBV6-1 and TRBJ2-3; D remains ambiguous. Trimming shortened V by 3 bases and J by 8 bases, and 15 bases separated the two germline ends. The CDR3 has 14 residues. In germline, CDR1 is MNHNS, CDR2 SASEGT. The DNA for the CDR3 is TGTGCCAGCAGTGATTCGCAGGCCACTTCTACGCAGTATTTT. It yields the protein CASSDSQATSTQYF.

The rearrangement uses TRBV10-3 and TRBJ2-2; TRBD1 might be the D (6 bases). This CDR3 comprises 14 residues. CDR1 and CDR2 from the germline V gene are ENHRY and SYGVKD. Trimming left V 8 bases short and J 3 bases short, with 13 bases between. In nucleotides, the CDR3 is TGTGCCATCCCCCAGGGGTTGGACACCGGGGAGCTGTTTTTT. This gives the protein CAIPQGLDTGELFF.

V and J are TRBV18 and TRBJ1-4; D uncertain. V lost 7 bases to trimming and J lost 9 bases, with 15 bases between them. This CDR3 contains 13 residues. Germline V gene sequence: CDR1 KGHSH, CDR2 LQKENI. Here the CDR3 DNA reads TGTGCCAGCTGCCCTTCTGGGGAGCAAAAACTGTTTTTT. Translation: CASCPSGEQKLFF.

This rearrangement joins TRBV7-9 to TRBJ2-2; weak D call: TRBD2 (6 bases). Germline V gene lookup returns CDR1 SEHNR and CDR2 FQNEAQ (reference sequence). The CDR3 consists of 18 residues. V shed 5 bases and J shed 2 bases, with 21 bases lying between them. CDR3 DNA sequence: TGTGCCAGCAGCCCGAGAGGCGGGACGAGGGGAAACACCGGGGAGCTGTTTTTT. Translated: CASSPRGGTRGNTGELFF.

This chain connects TRBV30 to TRBJ1-6; the D is unclear. The CDR3 has 14 amino acids. Germline values: CDR1 GTSNPN, CDR2 SVGIG (reference sequence). Trimming removed 4 bases from V and 8 bases from J, with 15 bases in between. CDR3 loop: CAWTTLSGDSPLHF. The CDR3 coding sequence is TGTGCCTGGACTACGTTGTCGGGAGATTCACCCCTCCACTTT.

V is TRBV12-3 or TRBV12-4 and J is TRBJ1-2; a weak D match, TRBD1 (5 bases). V lost 6 bases and J lost 0, with 8 bases in between. The CDR3 consists of 13 residues. The CDR3 DNA reads as TGTGCCAGCAGAGAGACAGCTAACTATGGCTACACCTTC. Protein sequence: CASRETANYGYTF.

This clone was counted a single time. This sequence joins TRBV23-1 and TRBJ1-5, with 9 bases identical to TRBD1. Being an ORF, TRBV23-1 has a function that is uncertain. This CDR3 is 16 amino acids long. V lost 7 bases to trimming and J lost 5 bases; unmatched junction nucleotides: 12. CDR3 DNA: TGCGCCAGCACACAAAGACCGGGACAGGGTGATCAGCCCCAGCATTTT. Its protein product is CASTQRPGQGDQPQHF.